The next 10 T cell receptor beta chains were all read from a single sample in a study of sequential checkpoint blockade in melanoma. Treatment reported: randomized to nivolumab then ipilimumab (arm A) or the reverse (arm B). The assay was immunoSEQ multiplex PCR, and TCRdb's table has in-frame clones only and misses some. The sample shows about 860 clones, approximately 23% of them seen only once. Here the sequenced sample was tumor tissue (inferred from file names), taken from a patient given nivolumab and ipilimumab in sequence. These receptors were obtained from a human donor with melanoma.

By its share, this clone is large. CDR3: CASSPVLAGGRYNEQFF. In DNA form, the CDR3 reads TGCGCCAGCAGCCCGGTACTAGCGGGAGGGCGATACAATGAGCAGTTCTTC. V and J are TRBV4-1 and TRBJ2-1; 13 bases are a match to TRBD2. CDR1 is MGHRA, CDR2 YSYEKL, per germline. There are 17 residues in the CDR3. Trimming at V came to 4 bases and at J to 4 bases, leaving 7 bases not matched to a gene.

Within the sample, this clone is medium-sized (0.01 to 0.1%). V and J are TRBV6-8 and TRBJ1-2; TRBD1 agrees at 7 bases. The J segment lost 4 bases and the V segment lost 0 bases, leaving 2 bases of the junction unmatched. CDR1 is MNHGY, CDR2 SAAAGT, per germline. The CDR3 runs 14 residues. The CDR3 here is CASSYSGQTYGYTF. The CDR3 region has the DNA TGTGCCAGCAGTTACTCGGGACAGACCTATGGCTACACCTTC.

The CDR3 bases are TGTGCCAGCAGTTACTCGATCGGGGTGAACACTGAAGCTTTCTTT. This encodes CASSYSIGVNTEAFF. This sequence joins TRBV6-8 and TRBJ1-1; D is unresolved. The V end was cut by 0 bases, the J end by 0 bases, with 8 bases between. This CDR3 has 15 amino acids. Germline CDR1 and CDR2: MNHGY and SAAAGT.

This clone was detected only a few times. In DNA form, the CDR3 reads TGTGCCAGCAGTTACGGGCGGGAGACAGATACGCAGTATTTT. Protein sequence: CASSYGRETDTQYF. V usage is TRBV6-8 and J usage is TRBJ2-3; 7 nucleotides line up with TRBD2. The CDR3 is made up of 14 amino acids. Germline CDR1 MNHGY, CDR2 SAAAGT. V lost 2 bases and J lost 3; bases outside the gene matches: 2.

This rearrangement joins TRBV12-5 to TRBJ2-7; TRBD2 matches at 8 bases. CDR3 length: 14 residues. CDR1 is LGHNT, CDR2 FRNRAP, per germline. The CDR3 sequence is CASTRPGGDYEQYF. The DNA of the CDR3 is TGTGCCAGCACCCGCCCGGGGGGGGACTACGAGCAGTACTTC.

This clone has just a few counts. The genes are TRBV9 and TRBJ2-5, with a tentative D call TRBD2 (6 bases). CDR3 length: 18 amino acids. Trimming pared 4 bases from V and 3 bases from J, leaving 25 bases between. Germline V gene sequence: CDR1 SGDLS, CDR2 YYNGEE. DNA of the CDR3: TGTGCCAGCAGCCCAAGAAGAGCTCTCGGAGGGGTAGAAGAGACCCAGTACTTC. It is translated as CASSPRRALGGVEETQYF.

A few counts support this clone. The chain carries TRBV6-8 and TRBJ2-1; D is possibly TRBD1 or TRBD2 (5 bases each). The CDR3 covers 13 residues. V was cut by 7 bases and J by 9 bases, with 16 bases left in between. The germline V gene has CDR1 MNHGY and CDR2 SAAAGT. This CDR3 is CASTRDQLREQFF. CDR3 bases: TGTGCCAGCACTCGGGACCAACTTCGTGAGCAGTTCTTC.

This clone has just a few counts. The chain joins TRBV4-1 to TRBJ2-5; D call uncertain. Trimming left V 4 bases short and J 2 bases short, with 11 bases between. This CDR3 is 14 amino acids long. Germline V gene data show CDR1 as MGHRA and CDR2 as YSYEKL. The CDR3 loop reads CASSRESRQETQYF. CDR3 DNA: TGCGCCAGCAGCCGGGAAAGTAGACAAGAGACCCAGTACTTC.

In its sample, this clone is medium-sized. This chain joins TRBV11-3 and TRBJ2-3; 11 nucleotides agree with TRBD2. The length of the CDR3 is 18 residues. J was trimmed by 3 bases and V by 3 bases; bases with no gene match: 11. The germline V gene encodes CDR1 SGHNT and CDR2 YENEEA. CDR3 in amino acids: CASSLFPITSGSTDTQYF. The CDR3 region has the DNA TGTGCCAGCAGCTTGTTTCCAATCACTAGCGGGAGTACAGATACGCAGTATTTT.

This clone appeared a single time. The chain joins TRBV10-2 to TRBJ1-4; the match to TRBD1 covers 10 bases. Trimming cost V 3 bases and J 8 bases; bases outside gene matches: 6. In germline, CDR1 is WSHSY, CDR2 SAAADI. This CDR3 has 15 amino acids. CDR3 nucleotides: TGCGCCAGCAGTGATAAGACAGGGGGCCGGGAAAAACTGTTTTTT. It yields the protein CASSDKTGGREKLFF.